This paragraph reports one T cell receptor (beta chain). Its antigen is unidentified. A much bigger clone sits one base away, suggesting this may be a read error. The data are from a study of blood T cells in healthy people across ages. Through a sample-barcoded 5' primer and a J-beta primer mix, a second PCR was run for 7 to 11 cycles. MiXCR, applied by TCRdb to the 5' RACE reads, yields one record per CDR3 protein. The sample lists hundreds of thousands of distinct CDR3 sequences, approximately 52% occurring once. Findings and limits, study-wide: Without sorted subsets, naive and antigen-experienced compartments could not be conclusively compared.

The CDR3 covers 15 residues. Germline CDR1 MGHDK, CDR2 SYGVNS. The chain uses TRBV25-1 and TRBJ2-5, with TRBD1 as a possible D gene (6 bases). Material for sequencing was blood. The sequence came from a woman aged 80 or older in good health. The DNA of the CDR3 is TGTGCCTGCAGTGGACAGAAGATCCTGCGAGAGACCCAGTACTTC. This gives the protein CACSGQKILRETQYF.